Listed here are 15 T cell receptor beta chains from one sample, sequenced in a study of blood T cell repertoires in COVID-19. Data came from immunoSEQ multiplex PCR; TCRdb stores just in-frame clones and leaves some out. This table has 50,000 to 80,000 clones, 80% to 90% appearing once. The sequenced sample consisted of peripheral blood. The receptors come from a woman aged 55-69 years with COVID-19, enrolled during active disease.

The rearrangement links TRBV19 to TRBJ1-1, with 8 bases lining up with TRBD1. The germline V gene has CDR1 LNHDA and CDR2 SQIVND (reference sequence). V lost 7 bases to trimming and J lost 5 bases; unmatched junction nucleotides: 12. The CDR3 runs 15 residues. CDR3 DNA: TGTGCCAGTAATCCTACTGGACAGGGCCGGACTGAAGCTTTCTTT. The encoded protein is CASNPTGQGRTEAFF.

V gene TRBV2 combines with J gene TRBJ1-2, with D perhaps TRBD1 (5 bases). CDR1 SNHLY and CDR2 FYNNEI come from the germline V gene. This CDR3 spans 14 amino acids. Trimming stripped 0 bases from V and 8 bases from J, with 13 bases between. CDR3 region: CASSEALTGSGYTF. The CDR3 nucleotides read TGTGCCAGCAGTGAAGCGCTTACAGGCTCCGGCTACACCTTC. The full variable domain, rest sourced from reference TRBV2 and TRBJ1-2, is EPEVTQTPSHQVTQMGQEVILRCVPISNHLYFYWYRQILGQKVEFLVSFYNNEISEKSEIFDDQFSVERPDGSNFTLKIRSTKLEDSAMYFCASSEALTGSGYTFGSGTRLTVV.

V gene TRBV3-1 (or the pseudogene TRBV3-2) combines with J gene TRBJ1-1; the D gene is possibly TRBD1 (6 bases). The CDR3 length is 14 residues. Deletions cut 5 bases from V and 10 bases from J, with 20 bases between. The V gene's germline CDR1 is LGHDT and CDR2 YNNKEL (reference sequence). Here the CDR3 reads CASSFPGGAGGAFF. CDR3 bases: TGTGCCAGCAGCTTCCCGGGGGGGGCCGGGGGAGCTTTCTTT.

The CDR3 region has the DNA TGTGCCAGCAGCCCACCGTCCGGCGGGGAGCTGTTTTTT. Protein: CASSPPSGGELFF. The rearrangement links TRBV3-1 (or the pseudogene TRBV3-2) to TRBJ2-2; unclear D gene. Germline CDR1 is LGHDT and CDR2 is YNNKEL (reference sequence). Trimming cost V 4 bases and J 7 bases, with 10 bases left between them. The CDR3 runs 13 residues.

The V gene is TRBV10-1, the J gene TRBJ2-2; 9 positions match TRBD1. CDR3 length: 17 amino acids. V lost 1 base to trimming and J lost 0 bases; unmatched junction nucleotides: 3. The V gene's germline CDR1 is WNHNN and CDR2 SYGVQD (reference sequence). Written as DNA, the CDR3 is TGCGCCAGCAGTGAGTTCCGGACAGGGGCGAACACCGGGGAGCTGTTTTTT. Its protein product is CASSEFRTGANTGELFF.

The J gene is TRBJ2-7, the V gene TRBV5-1; 8 bases are shared with TRBD2. Germline CDR1 and CDR2: SGHRS and YFSETQ. Trimming removed 0 bases from V and 2 bases from J; junction bases left unmatched: 4. This CDR3 spans 15 amino acids. The CDR3 protein is CASSLALAGTYEQYF. DNA of the CDR3: TGCGCCAGCAGCTTGGCATTAGCGGGGACCTACGAGCAGTACTTC.

The CDR3 spells CASSVGVGQGASEAFF. The CDR3 coding sequence is TGTGCCAGCAGCGTAGGAGTGGGACAGGGGGCCTCTGAAGCTTTCTTT. This chain connects TRBV9 to TRBJ1-1; 12 bases fit TRBD1. The CDR3 covers 16 residues. V shed 0 bases, J shed 6 bases, and the junction held 6 bases outside the gene matches. Germline assignment: CDR1 SGDLS and CDR2 YYNGEE.

The chain carries TRBV15 and TRBJ2-7; a possible D gene is TRBD2 (6 bases). The CDR3 has 15 amino acids. Germline V gene lookup returns CDR1 LNHNV and CDR2 YYDKDF (reference sequence). V was trimmed by 1 base and J by 3 bases, leaving 13 bases between them. The CDR3 loop reads CATSRGGLSNYEQYF. For the CDR3, the DNA is TGTGCCACCAGCAGAGGGGGACTTTCAAACTACGAGCAGTACTTC. The variable domain in full, with the rest retrieved from reference TRBV15 and TRBJ2-7, is DAMVIQNPRYQVTQFGKPVTLSCSQTLNHNVMYWYQQKSSQAPKLLFHYYDKDFNNEADTPDNFQSRRPNTSFCFLDIRSPGLGDTAMYLCATSRGGLSNYEQYFGPGTRLTVT.

The chain joins TRBV3-1 (or the pseudogene TRBV3-2) to TRBJ1-6; D is ambiguous. There are 17 residues in the CDR3. Trimming shortened V by 5 bases and J by 0 bases, and 14 bases separated the two germline ends. Germline CDR1 LGHDT, CDR2 YNNKEL (reference sequence). CDR3 nucleotides: TGTGCCAGCAGCTACCTCCCCGGGAGCTCCTATAATTCACCCCTCCACTTT. This translates into CASSYLPGSSYNSPLHF.

This clone appeared a few times. The chain combines TRBV28 with TRBJ2-7, with 12 bases aligning to TRBD1. With V trimmed by 6 bases and J by 4 bases, 10 bases remained unmatched. This CDR3 has 16 amino acids. CDR1 is MDHEN, CDR2 SYDVKM, per germline. The CDR3 loop is CASRGGGQGALYEQYF. The CDR3 DNA is TGTGCCAGCAGAGGCGGGGGACAGGGGGCATTGTACGAGCAGTACTTC. The full variable domain, its missing parts supplied by reference TRBV28 and TRBJ2-7, is DVKVTQSSRYLVKRTGEKVFLECVQDMDHENMFWYRQDPGLGLRLIYFSYDVKMKEKGDIPEGYSVSREKKERFSLILESASTNQTSMYLCASRGGGQGALYEQYFGPGTRLTVT.

The V gene is TRBV6-2 or TRBV6-3, the J gene TRBJ2-1; 7 bases are shared with TRBD2. V was pared by 2 bases and J by 7 bases, with 8 bases of the junction left unmatched. This CDR3 contains 15 residues. The germline gives CDR1 MNHEY, CDR2 SVGEGT. Here the CDR3 DNA reads TGTGCCAGCAGTTACGGGCTAGCGGTGGGGAATGAGCAGTTCTTC. Protein product: CASSYGLAVGNEQFF.

The rearrangement links TRBV6-5 to TRBJ1-2; possible D gene TRBD1, 6 bases. Trimming removed 6 bases from V and 7 bases from J, with 18 bases in between. Germline values: CDR1 MNHEY, CDR2 SVGAGI. There are 14 residues in the CDR3. The CDR3 loop is CASRWGGPESGYTF. The DNA of the CDR3 is TGTGCCAGCAGGTGGGGGGGGCCCGAGAGTGGCTACACCTTC.

This clone showed up just once. V gene TRBV5-4 combines with J gene TRBJ1-2, with D perhaps matching TRBD1 (6 bases). Looked up from germline, CDR1 is SGHNT and CDR2 is YYREEE (reference sequence). Trimming took off 3 bases at V and 7 bases at J, with 13 bases between the two ends. There are 13 residues in the CDR3. Here the CDR3 reads CASSSSGDPGYTF. CDR3 in DNA: TGTGCCAGCAGCTCCTCAGGGGACCCTGGCTACACCTTC.

The V gene is TRBV5-6, the J gene TRBJ1-5; 8 positions match TRBD1. CDR1 and CDR2 (germline): SGHDT, YYEEEE. The length of the CDR3 is 15 residues. Trimming at V came to 2 bases and at J to 6 bases, leaving 7 bases not matched to a gene. CDR3 bases: TGTGCCAGCAGCTTTAAGGGACAGGTAATTCAGCCCCAGCATTTT. Protein sequence: CASSFKGQVIQPQHF.

CDR3 sequence (DNA): TGCGCCAGCAGCGACTTTCAAATTGGCTACACCTTC. This codes for CASSDFQIGYTF. V usage is TRBV5-1 and J usage is TRBJ1-2; D is uncertain. Trimming took off 4 bases at V and 7 bases at J, with 11 bases between the two ends. The CDR3 consists of 12 residues. Germline CDR1 is SGHRS and CDR2 is YFSETQ.